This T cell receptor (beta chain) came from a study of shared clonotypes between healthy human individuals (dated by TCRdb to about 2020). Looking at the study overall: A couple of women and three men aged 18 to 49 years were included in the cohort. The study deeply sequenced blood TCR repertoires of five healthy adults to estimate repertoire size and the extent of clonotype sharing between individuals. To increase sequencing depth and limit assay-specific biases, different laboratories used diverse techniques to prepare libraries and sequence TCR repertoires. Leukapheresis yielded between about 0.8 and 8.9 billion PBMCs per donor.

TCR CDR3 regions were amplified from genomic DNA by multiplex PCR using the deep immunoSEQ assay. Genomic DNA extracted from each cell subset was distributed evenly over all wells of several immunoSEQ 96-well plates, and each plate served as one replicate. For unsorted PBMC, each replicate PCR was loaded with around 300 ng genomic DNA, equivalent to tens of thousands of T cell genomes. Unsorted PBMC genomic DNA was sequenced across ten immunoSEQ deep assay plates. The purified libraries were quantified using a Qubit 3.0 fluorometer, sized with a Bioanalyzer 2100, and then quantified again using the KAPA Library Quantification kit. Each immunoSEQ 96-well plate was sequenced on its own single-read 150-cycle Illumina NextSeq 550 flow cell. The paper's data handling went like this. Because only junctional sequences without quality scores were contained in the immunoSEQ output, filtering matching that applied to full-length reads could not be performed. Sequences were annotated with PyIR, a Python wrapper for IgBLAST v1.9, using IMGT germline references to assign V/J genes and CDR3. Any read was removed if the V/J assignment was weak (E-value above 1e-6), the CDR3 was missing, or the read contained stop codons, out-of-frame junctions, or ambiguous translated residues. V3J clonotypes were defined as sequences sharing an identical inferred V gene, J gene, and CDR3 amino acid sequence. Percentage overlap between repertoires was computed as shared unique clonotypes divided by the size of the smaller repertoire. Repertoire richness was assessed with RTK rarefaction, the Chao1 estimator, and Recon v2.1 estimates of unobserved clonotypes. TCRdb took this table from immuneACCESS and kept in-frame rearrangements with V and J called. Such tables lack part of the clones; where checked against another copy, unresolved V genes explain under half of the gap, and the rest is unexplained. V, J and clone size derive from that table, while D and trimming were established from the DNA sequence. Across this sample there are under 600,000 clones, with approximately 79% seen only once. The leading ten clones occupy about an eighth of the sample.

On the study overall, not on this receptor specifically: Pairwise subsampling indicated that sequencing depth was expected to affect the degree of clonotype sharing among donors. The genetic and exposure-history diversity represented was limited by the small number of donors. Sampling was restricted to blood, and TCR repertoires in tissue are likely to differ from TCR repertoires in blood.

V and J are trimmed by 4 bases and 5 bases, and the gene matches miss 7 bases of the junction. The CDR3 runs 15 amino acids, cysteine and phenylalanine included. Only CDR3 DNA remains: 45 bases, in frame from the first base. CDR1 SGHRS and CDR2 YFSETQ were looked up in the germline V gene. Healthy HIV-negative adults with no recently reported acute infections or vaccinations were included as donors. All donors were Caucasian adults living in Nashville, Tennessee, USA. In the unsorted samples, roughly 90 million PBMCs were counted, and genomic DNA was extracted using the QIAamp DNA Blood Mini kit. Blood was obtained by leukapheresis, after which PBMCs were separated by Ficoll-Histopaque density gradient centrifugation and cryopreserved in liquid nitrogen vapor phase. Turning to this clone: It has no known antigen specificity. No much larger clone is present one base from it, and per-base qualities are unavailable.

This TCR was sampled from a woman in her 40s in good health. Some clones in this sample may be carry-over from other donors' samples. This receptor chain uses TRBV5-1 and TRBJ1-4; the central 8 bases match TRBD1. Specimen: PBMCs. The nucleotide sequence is TGCGCCAGCAGCCCATGGACAGGGCCCAATGAAAAACTGTTTTTT. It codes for CASSPWTGPNEKLFF.